This paragraph covers one TCR beta chain sequence. This clonotype appeared many times. The specificity of this receptor is unknown. The input lacks base qualities; no much larger clone sits a single base away. This sample was included in a study of human T cells and chemical hapten exposure (dated by TCRdb to the early 2020s). For the wider study: For sensitization, 2% DPC in acetone was applied to an approximately 2 cm by approximately 2 cm area of upper inner arm skin. Patients additionally received weekly therapeutic DPC doses to the scalp throughout the roughly 24-week study period. Patch testing was done on the upper back using Finn chambers containing 0.01% DPC, and results were scored after 6 days according to International Contact Dermatitis Research Group standards. The mostly female patient cohort included alopecia areata with under or over 50% scalp involvement, alopecia totalis and alopecia universalis. Libraries were combined into a pool for sequencing, and differences in TCR yield between samples came mainly from small differences in library volumes within the pool. Peripheral blood TCR repertoire changes were tracked in vivo in alopecia patients during primary and secondary sensitization to the hapten diphenylcyclopropenone (DPC). Patient blood was sampled pre-sensitization (week 0) and at 2, 6 and about 24 weeks after DPC sensitization. For TCR sequencing, blood came from twenty-nine alopecia patients at anywhere from one to four time points (pre-sensitization, 2, 6 and 24 weeks). Here is what the overall study found, with its caveats: After repeated subsampling, changes were observed in the strength of the expansion versus patch-test correlation and in the threshold at which the correlation became significant. DPC sensitization did not change the number of TCRs with a frequency above 1 in 1000, and there was no evidence of changes in global repertoire structure. Alopecia, a presumed autoimmune disease, was present in all patients, so the immune response of the patients might differ from that of healthy individuals. The number of PT1 expanded TCRs positively correlated with patch test score, significant at thresholds 8, 16 and 32 but not 4. Expanded TCRs formed significantly more large CDR3 similarity clusters than pre-sensitization or healthy control sets, consistent with antigen-driven responses.

Library preparation used RACE. Sequenced using a NextSeq 500. Library preparation attached unique molecular identifiers to individual cDNA molecules for quantitative, reproducible TCR counting. Each blood RNA sample was used to sequence both TCR alpha and TCR beta chains. Processing in the source paper ran as follows. A median of about 87,000 TCRs per sample was observed, with a range of 23,224 to 690,600. The Decombinator software suite was used to annotate V, J and CDR3 in the TCR reads. To make PS versus PT1 abundance plots, every sample was subsampled to the same number of TCRs (28,000). TCRs were defined as expanded if absent before sensitization and observed at least eight times at the 2-week time point. TCRdb cleaned the public reads at Q25 with fastp, built clones with MiXCR and kept in-frame beta chains. Merged by CDR3 protein, the rows form single entries marked with the most common genes and DNA. V and J calls and clone size were set by TCRdb, not the authors. The sample table contains 350,000 to 400,000 distinct CDR3 sequences; only one count was recorded for more than 4.5% of them. Approximately 2.8% of the sample comes from the top ten.

According to the study, the label for this sample's time point signals: pre-sensitization, week 0. Per the publication, the treatment or condition label means: therapeutic diphenylcyclopropenone sensitization with weekly scalp DPC. At each patch-test visit, blood was drawn before the patch test was applied. Patients were eligible if aged 18 to 70, diagnosed with alopecia and judged suitable for DPC therapy, and pregnant patients were excluded. Total RNA was isolated from unfractionated whole blood collected in Tempus Blood RNA tubes. The CDR3 runs 14 residues from the cysteine to the phenylalanine. Only CDR3 DNA remains: 42 bases, in frame from the first base. Cut back by 2 bases and 2 bases, the V and J ends lie 7 bases apart.

The origin of this receptor is a woman between 45 and 65 years old with alopecia areata. Some clones in this sample may be carry-over from other donors' samples. The chain employs TRBV12-3 or TRBV12-4 and TRBJ1-5; the D segment cannot be called with confidence. Here the sequenced sample was whole blood, taken in connection with sensitization to the hapten diphenylcyclopropenone (DPC). The DNA is TGTGCCAGCAGTTTAATTCAGGGCAATCAGCCCCAGCATTTT. The encoded protein is CASSLIQGNQPQHF.